Presented here are 13 T cell receptor beta chains from one specimen sequenced in a study of long-term antiretroviral therapy in people with HIV. An immunoSEQ assay, version v3.0, was performed at survey level. Clones were read by immunoSEQ multiplex PCR, and TCRdb kept only the in-frame ones, dropping some. The table has fewer than 35,000 clones, more than 95% seen once. This specimen consisted of unsorted PBMCs, obtained 6.9 years after starting antiretroviral therapy. Receptors were obtained from a man aged 25 to 45 with HIV.

The chain joins TRBV4-1 to TRBJ2-5; 8 positions agree with TRBD2. CDR1 is MGHRA, CDR2 YSYEKL, per germline. After removal of 1 base from V and 1 base from J, the junction contained 2 bases not matched to a gene. The CDR3 extends over 15 amino acids. CDR3 region: CASSQAGRGQETQYF. The CDR3 DNA is TGCGCCAGCAGCCAAGCCGGGAGGGGCCAAGAGACCCAGTACTTC.

This chain uses TRBV2 with TRBJ1-1, with 7 positions matching TRBD1. V lost 6 bases to trimming and J lost 5 bases; unmatched junction nucleotides: 12. The CDR3 is made up of 15 amino acids. Germline CDR1 and CDR2: SNHLY and FYNNEI. The chain's CDR3 is CASRTRGQGGTEAFF. The CDR3 DNA reads as TGTGCCAGCAGGACAAGGGGGCAGGGTGGAACTGAAGCTTTCTTT.

This rearrangement joins TRBV5-1 to TRBJ2-3; TRBD2 matches 9 bases. This CDR3 is built from 14 residues. After removal of 4 bases from V and 2 bases from J, the junction contained 2 bases not matched to a gene. The germline V gene has CDR1 SGHRS and CDR2 YFSETQ. The chain's CDR3 is CASSPSGATDTQYF. CDR3 DNA: TGCGCCAGCAGCCCTAGCGGGGCCACAGATACGCAGTATTTT.

V is TRBV30 and J is TRBJ2-3, with TRBD1 matching over 7 bases. Trimming took 7 bases from V and 4 from J; bases not matched to a gene: 11. Germline V gene data show CDR1 as GTSNPN and CDR2 as SVGIG (reference sequence). The CDR3 extends over 14 amino acids. CDR3 nucleotide sequence: TGTGCCTCAATTACAGGGACAGTCCCAGATACGCAGTATTTT. Translating gives CASITGTVPDTQYF.

The genes are TRBV12-5 and TRBJ1-5; D uncertain. V was shortened by 5 bases and J by 4 bases, with 3 bases between the two germline ends. Germline values: CDR1 LGHNT, CDR2 FRNRAP. The CDR3 extends over 11 amino acids. The CDR3 DNA is TGTGCTAGTGGTGCGAATCAGCCCCAGCATTTT. As protein: CASGANQPQHF. Full variable domain (rest looked up from reference TRBV12-5 and TRBJ1-5): DARVTQTPRHKVTEMGQEVTMRCQPILGHNTVFWYRQTMMQGLELLAYFRNRAPLDDSGMPKDRFSAEMPDATLATLKIQPSEPRDSAVYFCASGANQPQHFGDGTRLSIL.

A remark on this clone: An end of the junction differs from the germline gene, which may be a read error. J is TRBJ1-5 and V is TRBV5-6; maybe TRBD1 (6 bases). CDR1 and CDR2 from the germline V gene are SGHDT and YYEEEE. This CDR3 is built from 15 residues. CDR3 in DNA: TGTGCCAGCAGCCTGCCCGGACAGACTAATCGGCCCCAGCATTTT. As protein: CASSLPGQTNRPQHF.

The genes are TRBV6-6 and TRBJ1-5; no reliable D call. The CDR3 contains 14 residues. The V end lost 4 bases, the J end lost 6 bases, and 13 bases lay between the germline ends. Germline V gene lookup returns CDR1 MNHNY and CDR2 SVGAGI (reference sequence). CDR3 protein: CASSSPGVSQPQHF. CDR3 nucleotide sequence: TGTGCCAGCAGTTCCCCTGGGGTCAGTCAGCCCCAGCATTTT.

J is TRBJ2-7 and V is TRBV10-3, with TRBD1 matching 11 bases. The CDR3 consists of 15 residues. Trimming removed 2 bases from V and 3 bases from J; junction bases left unmatched: 3. CDR1 and CDR2 from the germline V gene are ENHRY and SYGVKD. The CDR3: CAISEGQGAYYEQYF. CDR3 DNA: TGTGCCATCAGTGAGGGACAGGGGGCATACTACGAGCAGTACTTC.

V is TRBV15 and J is TRBJ2-5, with no clear D. The ends were cut back, 3 bases at V and 5 bases at J, with 16 bases in the middle. Germline V gene sequence: CDR1 LNHNV, CDR2 YYDKDF (reference sequence). The length of the CDR3 is 15 residues. CDR3 region: CATSSGPGLIETQYF. CDR3 nucleotides: TGTGCCACCAGCAGTGGCCCCGGGCTAATTGAGACCCAGTACTTC.

The chain carries TRBV4-1 and TRBJ2-7, with 9 bases lining up with TRBD2. The CDR3 has 15 amino acids. The germline V gene has CDR1 MGHRA and CDR2 YSYEKL. V was clipped by 1 base and J by 4 bases; unmatched bases: 5. This CDR3 is CASSQGASGAYEQYF. For the CDR3, the DNA is TGCGCCAGCAGCCAAGGGGCTAGCGGGGCGTACGAGCAGTACTTC.

V is TRBV7-2 and J is TRBJ2-7; 11 nucleotides agree with TRBD2. The CDR3 totals 15 residues. After removal of 5 bases from V and 2 bases from J, the junction contained 5 bases not matched to a gene. Germline V lookup: CDR1 SGHTA, CDR2 FQGNSA. In nucleotides, the CDR3 is TGTGCCAGCAGCCCAGGGACTAGCGGAGCCTACGAGCAGTACTTC. Its translation: CASSPGTSGAYEQYF.

This clone was seen only once. The rearrangement joins TRBV7-9 to TRBJ2-3; no definite D call. Germline V gene sequence: CDR1 SEHNR, CDR2 FQNEAQ (reference sequence). V lost 5 bases to trimming and J lost 1 base, with 7 bases between them. The CDR3 is 13 residues long. CDR3 in DNA: TGTGCCAGCAGCCAAGCAGGCACAGATACGCAGTATTTT. Residues: CASSQAGTDTQYF.

The chain has TRBV6-5 and TRBJ1-2, with 7 bases aligning to TRBD1. V was pared by 3 bases and J by 8 bases, with 6 bases of the junction left unmatched. Germline lookup yields CDR1 MNHEY and CDR2 SVGAGI. The CDR3 totals 13 residues. The CDR3 nucleotides read TGTGCCAGCAGTTATGGAGGGGGCGTAGGCTACACCTTC. It yields the protein CASSYGGGVGYTF.